Each of the 19 T cell receptor beta chains below was sequenced from the same sample in a study of T cells in Graves' hyperthyroidism and ophthalmopathy. TCR beta CDR3 regions were amplified from RNA transcripts. RT-PCR in the first round (using the HTBI primer set) targeted the TCR CDR3. TCRdb re-called the multiplex PCR reads through MiXCR, storing one row per CDR3 protein. The sample shows about 300,000 distinct CDR3 sequences, around 20% of them seen only once. The sample taken for sequencing was blood. These TCRs come from a man aged 50-60 years with Graves' ophthalmopathy.

This clonotype was detected a few times. The chain couples TRBV30 to TRBJ1-6; 8 nucleotides align to TRBD1. CDR3 length: 15 residues. The junction had 9 bases not matched to a gene; V was cut back by 4 bases and J by 7 bases. Germline-derived CDR1 and CDR2 are GTSNPN and SVGIG (reference sequence). The CDR3 loop reads CAWTPQGEWNSPLHF. The CDR3 DNA follows: TGTGCCTGGACCCCACAGGGGGAATGGAATTCACCCCTCCACTTT.

V and J are TRBV19 and TRBJ1-1; D is perhaps TRBD1 (5 bases). The CDR3 runs 16 residues. V was trimmed by 3 bases and J by 5 bases, leaving 19 bases between them. Germline CDR1 is LNHDA and CDR2 is SQIVND (reference sequence). The CDR3, as DNA: TGTGCCAGTAGTATGACGTCGACAGAGAAATGGACTGAAGCTTTCTTT. It translates to CASSMTSTEKWTEAFF.

The V and J genes are TRBV11-1 and TRBJ2-7; 14 bases are shared with TRBD2. Looked up from germline, CDR1 is SGHAT and CDR2 is FQDESV (reference sequence). The CDR3 is made up of 16 amino acids. The ends lost 4 bases at V and 5 bases at J; junction bases unmatched: 7. The CDR3, as DNA: TGTGCCAGCAGCTCCGGGACTAGCGGGAGCATGGACGAGCAGTACTTC. Amino acid sequence: CASSSGTSGSMDEQYF.

The V gene is TRBV5-1, the J gene TRBJ1-2, with 8 bases that match TRBD1. The CDR3 runs 14 residues. Germline CDR1 reads SGHRS; CDR2 reads YFSETQ. Trimming cost V 4 bases and J 3 bases; bases outside gene matches: 5. The CDR3 reads CASSPGQGDYGYTF. In DNA, the CDR3 is TGCGCCAGCAGCCCAGGACAGGGAGACTATGGCTACACCTTC.

This clonotype was recorded a few times. This chain uses TRBV9 with TRBJ2-1; TRBD2 matches at 8 bases. The CDR3 has 14 amino acids. V dropped 2 bases and J dropped 12; count of bases not matched to a gene: 10. CDR1 SGDLS and CDR2 YYNGEE come from the germline V gene. The CDR3 DNA sequence: TGTGCCAGCAGCGTTAGCGGGGCGAATGTTGTGCAGTTCTTC. It encodes CASSVSGANVVQFF. Full variable domain (missing parts from reference TRBV9 and TRBJ2-1): DSGVTQTPKHLITATGQRVTLRCSPRSGDLSVYWYQQSLDQGLQFLIQYYNGEERAKGNILERFSAQQFPDLHSELNLSSLELGDSALYFCASSVSGANVVQFFGPGTRLTVL.

Only a few counts were recorded for this clonotype. V is TRBV2 and J is TRBJ2-5; 8 bases fit TRBD1. This CDR3 comprises 15 residues. The V and J ends lost 4 bases and 4 bases, in that order; junction bases with no gene match: 8. Looked up from germline, CDR1 is SNHLY and CDR2 is FYNNEI. Written as DNA, the CDR3 is TGTGCCAGCAGTGTCACTGCCAGGGGGCGAGAGACCCAGTACTTC. Amino acids: CASSVTARGRETQYF.

In this sample, this clonotype turned up once. The chain uses TRBV27 and TRBJ2-1, with D tentatively TRBD1 (6 bases). Trimming removed 3 bases at V and 7 bases at J, with 22 bases between. The CDR3 is made up of 17 amino acids. Germline values: CDR1 MNHEY, CDR2 SMNVEV (reference sequence). The CDR3 loop is CASSFRQDPPFPNEQFF. DNA of the CDR3: TGTGCCAGCAGTTTCAGACAGGATCCCCCATTCCCAAATGAGCAGTTCTTC.

This clonotype was observed many times. This chain uses TRBV19 with TRBJ2-1; TRBD2 agrees at 7 bases. The V and J ends lost 7 bases and 4 bases, in that order; junction bases with no gene match: 7. This CDR3 has 14 residues. In germline, CDR1 is LNHDA, CDR2 SQIVND (reference sequence). The DNA for the CDR3 is TGTGCCAGTAAACGTAAGCGGGGTTACAATGAGCAGTTCTTC. As protein: CASKRKRGYNEQFF.

This clonotype was seen many times. The chain is built from TRBV6-5 and TRBJ2-3, with 11 bases fitting TRBD2. This CDR3 comprises 16 residues. The junction had 5 bases not matched to a gene; V was cut back by 4 bases and J by 2 bases. The germline V gene has CDR1 MNHEY and CDR2 SVGAGI. CDR3 DNA: TGTGCCAGCAGTTTGTGGACTAGCGGGTACACAGATACGCAGTATTTT. Protein product: CASSLWTSGYTDTQYF.

The chain recombines TRBV6-1 with TRBJ1-5, with D perhaps TRBD1 (5 bases). Germline V gene sequence: CDR1 MNHNS, CDR2 SASEGT. V lost 5 bases and J lost 5, with 7 bases in between. The CDR3 is made up of 12 amino acids. CDR3 DNA sequence: TGTGCCAGCAGTAAGGGACATCAGCCCCAGCATTTT. This gives the protein CASSKGHQPQHF.

The chain employs TRBV28 and TRBJ2-4; 11 nucleotides match TRBD1. This CDR3 is 15 amino acids long. The V and J ends lost 5 bases and 5 bases, in that order; junction bases with no gene match: 5. CDR1 is MDHEN, CDR2 SYDVKM, per germline. CDR3 region: CASSLPGQGENIQYF. The CDR3 DNA follows: TGTGCCAGCAGTCTCCCGGGACAGGGGGAAAACATTCAGTACTTC.

CDR3 amino acids: CASSVEGGPDTQYF. Written as DNA, the CDR3 is TGTGCCAGCAGTGTGGAAGGGGGGCCAGATACGCAGTATTTT. V usage is TRBV6-1 and J usage is TRBJ2-3, with D perhaps matching TRBD1 or TRBD2 (6 bases each). CDR3 length equals 14 residues. The V and J ends lost 4 bases and 4 bases respectively, with 12 bases between them. CDR1 MNHNS and CDR2 SASEGT come from the germline V gene.

This clonotype was recorded once. The V and J genes are TRBV20-1 and TRBJ2-1; 8 positions match TRBD2. V gave up 3 bases and J gave up 2 bases; unmatched junction bases: 6. The CDR3 is made up of 15 amino acids. The germline V gene has CDR1 DFQATT and CDR2 SNEGSKA (reference sequence). The CDR3 DNA reads as TGCAGTGCTAGGTTAGCGGGGAGGACCTACAATGAGCAGTTCTTC. This gives the protein CSARLAGRTYNEQFF.

This clonotype has a count of ten or more. This chain connects TRBV28 to TRBJ1-2; 7 bases match TRBD1. With V trimmed by 2 bases and J by 5 bases, 8 bases remained unmatched. There are 15 residues in the CDR3. The germline gives CDR1 MDHEN, CDR2 SYDVKM. The CDR3 spells CASSLMAGGEYGYTF. DNA for the CDR3: TGTGCCAGCAGTTTAATGGCAGGGGGGGAATATGGCTACACCTTC.

This clonotype showed up many times. The genes are TRBV5-1 and TRBJ1-4; 9 nucleotides match TRBD1. This CDR3 spans 15 amino acids. The V segment lost 3 bases and the J segment 10 bases; nucleotides outside the gene matches: 10. Germline loops: CDR1 SGHRS, CDR2 YFSETQ. The CDR3 sequence is CASSWTGTGRGKLFF. CDR3 coding DNA: TGCGCCAGCAGCTGGACCGGGACAGGGCGCGGAAAACTGTTTTTT.

The sample holds many counts of this clonotype. V is TRBV28 and J is TRBJ1-2; tentatively, D is TRBD1 (5 bases). V was clipped by 2 bases and J by 4 bases, with 8 bases between them. Germline V gene data show CDR1 as MDHEN and CDR2 as SYDVKM. The CDR3 totals 13 residues. This CDR3 reads CASSLRQGYGYTF. The CDR3 bases are TGTGCCAGCAGTTTACGGCAGGGCTATGGCTACACCTTC.

The table lists this clonotype with many counts. The chain joins TRBV9 to TRBJ2-1; 10 bases fit TRBD2. With V trimmed by 0 bases and J by 0 bases, 12 bases remained unmatched. Germline CDR1 SGDLS, CDR2 YYNGEE. The CDR3 has 20 residues. CDR3 coding DNA: TGTGCCAGCAGCGTAGAGGGAAGCGGGAGGGCCATGAGCTCCTACAATGAGCAGTTCTTC. Amino acid sequence: CASSVEGSGRAMSSYNEQFF. Looking up the rest from reference TRBV9 and TRBJ2-1 gives the full variable domain: DSGVTQTPKHLITATGQRVTLRCSPRSGDLSVYWYQQSLDQGLQFLIQYYNGEERAKGNILERFSAQQFPDLHSELNLSSLELGDSALYFCASSVEGSGRAMSSYNEQFFGPGTRLTVL.

This chain uses TRBV7-6 with TRBJ2-1; D gene ambiguous. The V and J ends lost 5 bases and 0 bases respectively, with 11 bases between them. This CDR3 is 15 amino acids long. Per the germline V gene, CDR1 is SGHVS and CDR2 is FNYEAQ. Written as DNA, the CDR3 is TGTGCCAGCAGCCTCTGGGGTAGCTCCTACAATGAGCAGTTCTTC. Amino acids: CASSLWGSSYNEQFF. The full variable domain, rest sourced from reference TRBV7-6 and TRBJ2-1, is GAGVSQSPRYKVTKRGQDVALRCDPISGHVSLYWYRQALGQGPEFLTYFNYEAQQDKSGLPNDRFSAERPEGSISTLTIQRTEQRDSAMYRCASSLWGSSYNEQFFGPGTRLTVL.

This clonotype was found a few times. This chain uses TRBV19 with TRBJ2-3, with 10 bases matching TRBD1. Germline CDR1 and CDR2: LNHDA and SQIVND (reference sequence). The junction had 4 bases not matched to a gene; V was cut back by 6 bases and J by 4 bases. The CDR3 loop spans 14 amino acids. CDR3 sequence: CASRGQGMADTQYF. CDR3 coding DNA: TGTGCCAGTAGGGGACAGGGGATGGCAGATACGCAGTATTTT.